This is a list of T cell receptor beta chains from one sample in a study of T cell repertoires in cytomegalovirus infection. TCRdb used MiXCR to reprocess the reads, holding one entry per CDR3 protein. The repertoire consists of 700,000 to 850,000 distinct CDR3 sequences, with approximately 29% occurring once and the leading ten covering about an eighth. Antigen specificity for these receptors is unknown. Here the sequenced sample was cultured CD8+ T cells from PBMCs, taken from culture after CMV antigen stimulation. The receptor set was obtained from a human donor in good health (CMV status not recorded). Some clones in this sample may be carry-over from other donors' samples. CDR3s leave out the opening cysteine and the closing phenylalanine or tryptophan. Fields, in order: CDR3 protein, V gene.

ASSIRQGNTEAF | TRBV14
AISSTGGYEQY | TRBV10-3
ASSQDKTGLEEQY | TRBV7-8
AISDGTQY | TRBV7-9
ASRHSTGELF | TRBV27
ARSGLNLYDTQY | TRBV7-2
ASSQVVRGNSPLH | TRBV4-3
ASSSGKIYGYT | TRBV27
ATSRKAQGGPADTQY | TRBV15
SAPSGPGGLDEQY | TRBV20-1
ASSFAEGDNEQF | TRBV7-3
ASSRSPAGPYEQY | TRBV6-1
ASSQPDDRETQY | TRBV4-1
ASSLGWDREQY | TRBV12-3/TRBV12-4
ASSLQGVGETQY | TRBV12-3/TRBV12-4
SVIAYRGSINEKLF | TRBV20-1
ASSPGTGYNQPQH | TRBV12-3/TRBV12-4
ASTLVRGAEAF | TRBV6-5
ASSFSGGETDTQY | TRBV7-6
ASSLAASGGYTDTQY | TRBV7-9
ASSSSPRGYWVEQY | TRBV7-6
ASSFAGRNEQF | TRBV7-2
ASSPRRLGTSYNEQF | TRBV9
ASSYSIRALNSPLH | TRBV6-5
ASSQGSGGADTQY | TRBV4-3
ASSSPGDQETQY | TRBV12-3/TRBV12-4
ASGLESGGAADTQY | TRBV12-5
ASSYGTGSSPLH | TRBV6-5
ASSQGTRNSPLH | TRBV12-3/TRBV12-4
ASGENYGYT | TRBV6-1
ASSRRLGGNQPQH | TRBV19
ASSLSRGYGYT | TRBV12-3/TRBV12-4
ASSLSSGPVTDTQY | TRBV7-8
ASSLVEGADTEAF | TRBV7-9
ASSQSFWGGTYNEQF | TRBV4-2
ASSVAPRVNTEAF | TRBV9
ASSLTSLQGPGELF | TRBV7-3
ASSSRTGRDEQF | TRBV12-3/TRBV12-4
ASSSGPVQY | TRBV11-3
ASDPGILDSSNYGYT | TRBV7-2